This T cell receptor beta chain is from a study of CD8 T cells in Susac syndrome. In the case of this clonotype: Its antigen is unknown.

Through CD27 and CD45RA staining, memory subsets were defined for TEMRA sorting. In addition to total CD8+ cells, sorted CD8+ TEMRA cells were sequenced. The diagnostic criteria were recently defined, and patients with Susac syndrome met them for definite or probable disease. Study-level findings and limits: Total CD8+ repertoires held some 16 Susac-specific public clones, while CD8+ TEMRA repertoires held 5 or 6.

Random hexamers served to reverse transcribe about 0.5 to 1 ug RNA. Multiplex immunoSEQ PCR targeted 54 Vbeta and 13 Jbeta TCR beta segments. Using its own MiXCR run on the immunoSEQ multiplex PCR reads, TCRdb lists one record per CDR3 protein. The data show about 1,700 distinct CDR3 sequences, with about three fifths seen just once and approximately 15% held by the top ten. In germline, CDR1 is SEHNR, CDR2 FQNEAQ (reference sequence). The CDR3 sequence is 15 residues long. V dropped 6 bases and J dropped 6; count of bases not matched to a gene: 9. Input material: CD8+ TEMRA cells from PBMCs. The subset here: FACS-sorted terminally differentiated effector memory CD8+ T cells re-expressing CD45RA (CD8+ TEMRA). The V and J genes are TRBV7-9 and TRBJ1-3; 9 bases match TRBD1. The TCR originated in a human donor with Susac syndrome. The CDR3 sequence: CASRPTGGTENTIYF. DNA for the CDR3: TGTGCCAGCAGACCCACAGGGGGCACTGAAAACACCATATATTTT.